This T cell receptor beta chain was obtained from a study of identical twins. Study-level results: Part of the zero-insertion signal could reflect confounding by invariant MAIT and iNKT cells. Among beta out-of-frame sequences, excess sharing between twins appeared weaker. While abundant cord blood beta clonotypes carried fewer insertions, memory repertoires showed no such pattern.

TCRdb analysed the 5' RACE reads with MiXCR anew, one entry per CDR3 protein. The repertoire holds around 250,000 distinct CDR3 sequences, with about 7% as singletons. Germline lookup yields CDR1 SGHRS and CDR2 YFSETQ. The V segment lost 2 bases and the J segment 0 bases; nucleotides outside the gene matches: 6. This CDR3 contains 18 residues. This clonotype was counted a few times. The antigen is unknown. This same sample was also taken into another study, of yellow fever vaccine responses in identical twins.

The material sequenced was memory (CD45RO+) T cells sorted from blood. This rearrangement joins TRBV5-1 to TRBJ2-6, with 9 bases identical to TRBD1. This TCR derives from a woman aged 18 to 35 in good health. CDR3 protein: CASSLQGAVYSGANVLTF. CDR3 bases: TGCGCCAGCAGCTTACAGGGGGCGGTCTACTCTGGGGCCAACGTCCTGACTTTC.